The next 25 T cell receptor beta chains were all read from a single sample in a study of CD8 T cells in Susac syndrome. RNA was extracted with the RNeasy kit, and a quantity of about 0.45 to 1 ug was reverse transcribed using random hexamers. TCRdb itself ran the immunoSEQ multiplex PCR reads through MiXCR, one entry per CDR3 protein. The data show 110,000 or so distinct CDR3 sequences, around 94% seen once. Sequencing used CD4+ T cells from PBMCs. These receptors were collected from a human donor in good health.

V is TRBV2 and J is TRBJ1-2, with 8 nucleotides matching TRBD1. CDR1 and CDR2 (germline): SNHLY, FYNNEI. The CDR3 covers 14 residues. J was trimmed by 6 bases and V by 7 bases; bases with no gene match: 10. The CDR3 sequence: CASTVQRTGNGYTF. The CDR3, as DNA: TGTGCCAGCACCGTTCAAAGGACAGGGAATGGCTACACCTTC.

The chain employs TRBV15 and TRBJ2-3; 9 bases line up with TRBD2. V lost 1 base, J lost 2 bases, and 7 bases stayed unmatched. This CDR3 is 17 amino acids long. From germline, CDR1 is LNHNV and CDR2 YYDKDF (reference sequence). The CDR3, as DNA: TGTGCCACCAGCAGAGGGGCGACTAGCGGAAACACAGATACGCAGTATTTT. Its translation: CATSRGATSGNTDTQYF.

The sample holds one count of this clonotype. This chain's CDR3 is CASSPRLVAGSTDTQYF. The DNA for the CDR3 is TGTGCCAGTAGTCCGCGTTTGGTAGCGGGTAGCACAGATACGCAGTATTTT. This chain links TRBV19 with TRBJ2-3; 7 nucleotides align to TRBD2. CDR3 length: 17 amino acids. Per the germline V gene, CDR1 is LNHDA and CDR2 is SQIVND (reference sequence). V dropped 5 bases and J dropped 0; count of bases not matched to a gene: 11.

This clonotype was detected a few times. V is TRBV6-1 and J is TRBJ2-7; TRBD1 might be the D (6 bases). CDR1 is MNHNS and CDR2 is SASEGT in the germline V gene. CDR3 size: 12 residues. Trimming left V 3 bases short and J 7 bases short, with 10 bases between. The CDR3 nucleotides are TGTGCCAGCAGTGACAGGGGTCGGGAGCAGTACTTC. Translated, it gives CASSDRGREQYF.

This CDR3 reads CASSSPGQTLETQYF. In DNA, the CDR3 is TGTGCCAGCAGCAGCCCGGGACAGACCTTGGAGACCCAGTACTTC. The V call is TRBV5-6, the J call TRBJ2-5, with 7 positions matching TRBD1. The CDR3 has 15 residues. CDR1 SGHDT and CDR2 YYEEEE come from the germline V gene. After removal of 4 bases from V and 5 bases from J, the junction contained 11 bases not matched to a gene.

The rearrangement uses TRBV29-1 and TRBJ1-2; D uncertain. Per the germline V gene, CDR1 is SQVTM and CDR2 is ANQGSEA. The CDR3 length is 13 residues. Trimming took off 6 bases at V and 6 bases at J, with 17 bases between the two ends. As DNA, the CDR3 is TGCAGCGTCTCAGGCCGGGTAATGAATGGCTACACCTTC. Translated, it gives CSVSGRVMNGYTF.

The rearrangement links TRBV3-1 to TRBJ2-7; 7 nucleotides match TRBD2. Germline CDR1 LGHDT, CDR2 YNNKEL (reference sequence). The CDR3 sequence is 15 residues long. With 4 bases clipped from V and 6 bases from J, the junction kept 12 bases outside the gene matches. CDR3 bases: TGTGCCAGCAGCCCCCCGCGGGGGACTCGGGGCGAGCAGTACTTC. As protein: CASSPPRGTRGEQYF.

The gene calls are TRBV15 and TRBJ1-1, with D maybe TRBD1 (5 bases). Germline V gives CDR1 LNHNV, CDR2 YYDKDF (reference sequence). V lost 6 bases, J lost 7 bases, and 15 bases lay in between. This CDR3 region has 13 residues. The CDR3 nucleotides are TGTGCCACCAGGGGCCAGGGAACCCTTGAAGCTTTCTTT. Its translation is CATRGQGTLEAFF.

This chain uses TRBV27 with TRBJ2-7; 13 nucleotides align to TRBD2. The CDR3 consists of 17 residues. V lost 5 bases and J lost 3; bases outside the gene matches: 10. Germline-derived CDR1 and CDR2 are MNHEY and SMNVEV (reference sequence). CDR3 sequence reads: CASSRGTSGISDYEQYF. For the CDR3, the DNA is TGTGCCAGCAGTAGAGGGACTAGCGGGATCAGCGACTACGAGCAGTACTTC.

This chain connects TRBV6-5 to TRBJ2-3; D ambiguous. Germline lookup yields CDR1 MNHEY and CDR2 SVGAGI. The CDR3 is made up of 13 amino acids. V lost 0 bases to trimming and J lost 5 bases, with 6 bases between them. In DNA form, the CDR3 reads TGTGCCAGCAGTTACTCGAGGATAGATACGCAGTATTTT. Translation gives CASSYSRIDTQYF.

The chain recombines TRBV30 with TRBJ2-1; the D gene is possibly TRBD1 (6 bases). The V end was cut by 0 bases, the J end by 4 bases, with 13 bases between. The CDR3 contains 15 residues. Germline CDR1 reads GTSNPN; CDR2 reads SVGIG (reference sequence). The CDR3 nucleotides read TGTGCCTGGAGTGTAAATCCAGGGGCTTACAATGAGCAGTTCTTC. Its translation is CAWSVNPGAYNEQFF.

The chain is built from TRBV28 and TRBJ1-6; perhaps TRBD1 as D (5 bases). The germline V gene has CDR1 MDHEN and CDR2 SYDVKM. This CDR3 region has 17 residues. V was trimmed by 2 bases and J by 3 bases, leaving 14 bases between them. The CDR3 reads CASSLPTGTGYNSPLHF. The CDR3 region has the DNA TGTGCCAGCAGTTTACCAACCGGGACCGGCTATAATTCACCCCTCCACTTT.

This clonotype was seen a single time. CDR3 protein: CASRATTGSEKLFF. Written as DNA, the CDR3 is TGTGCCAGCAGGGCAACGACCGGGAGTGAAAAACTGTTTTTT. The chain is built from TRBV2 and TRBJ1-4; D not resolved. Germline V lookup: CDR1 SNHLY, CDR2 FYNNEI. Trimming took off 6 bases at V and 7 bases at J, with 15 bases between the two ends. The CDR3 is 14 amino acids.

This chain uses TRBV18 with TRBJ2-1; D gene uncertain. The CDR3 contains 13 residues. CDR1 and CDR2 from the germline V gene are KGHSH and LQKENI. The V gene lost 3 bases and the J gene lost 7 bases, with 10 bases spanning the gap. CDR3 nucleotide sequence: TGTGCCAGCTCACCTAGTTTGAGTAATGAGCAGTTCTTC. This codes for CASSPSLSNEQFF.

The chain joins TRBV20-1 to TRBJ2-3; a weak D match, TRBD2 (6 bases). Trimming stripped 3 bases from V and 2 bases from J, with 15 bases between. Germline V lookup: CDR1 DFQATT, CDR2 SNEGSKA (reference sequence). CDR3 length: 15 residues. CDR3: CSARSVSGSTDTQYF. CDR3 in DNA: TGCAGTGCTAGGTCGGTTAGCGGCTCCACAGATACGCAGTATTTT.

The CDR3 protein is CASSPGPGLDYGYTF. In DNA, the CDR3 is TGTGCCAGCAGCCCGGGGCCAGGGTTGGACTATGGCTACACCTTC. V usage is TRBV5-6 and J usage is TRBJ1-2, with TRBD1 as a possible D gene (5 bases). Trimming cost V 4 bases and J 3 bases, with 16 bases left between them. Germline CDR1 reads SGHDT; CDR2 reads YYEEEE. CDR3 length equals 15 residues.

The chain has TRBV9 and TRBJ2-3; TRBD1 matches at 11 bases. The germline V gene has CDR1 SGDLS and CDR2 YYNGEE. The trim removed 3 bases at V and 2 bases at J, leaving 5 bases unmatched. The CDR3 length is 16 residues. The DNA of the CDR3 is TGTGCCAGCAGCGACCGGGACAGGGGGTTCACAGATACGCAGTATTTT. This sequence encodes CASSDRDRGFTDTQYF.

The chain carries TRBV6-1 and TRBJ1-6; D is unresolved. The V gene lost 6 bases and the J gene lost 7 bases, with 16 bases spanning the gap. CDR1 is MNHNS and CDR2 is SASEGT in the germline V gene. This CDR3 spans 15 amino acids. CDR3 amino acids: CASSLERVGNSPLHF. As DNA, the CDR3 is TGTGCCAGCAGCCTTGAAAGAGTTGGAAATTCACCCCTCCACTTT.

This chain links TRBV30 with TRBJ2-1; 9 bases map to TRBD2. CDR3 size: 15 residues. Trimming took 4 bases from V and 0 from J; bases not matched to a gene: 4. CDR1 GTSNPN and CDR2 SVGIG come from the germline V gene (reference sequence). CDR3 in amino acids: CAWTSGVSSYNEQFF. In DNA, the CDR3 is TGTGCCTGGACTAGCGGGGTCTCCTCCTACAATGAGCAGTTCTTC.

This chain links TRBV29-1 with TRBJ2-1; no definite D call. In germline, CDR1 is SQVTM, CDR2 ANQGSEA. The CDR3 spans 12 residues. The V gene lost 4 bases and the J gene lost 7 bases, with 11 bases spanning the gap. In DNA form, the CDR3 reads TGCAGCGTTGTAGGTCCGTGGAATGAGCAGTTCTTC. It encodes CSVVGPWNEQFF.

V gene TRBV29-1 combines with J gene TRBJ2-1, with a weak D call TRBD1 (6 bases). The CDR3 length is 12 residues. CDR1 is SQVTM, CDR2 ANQGSEA, per germline. Trimming pared 0 bases from V and 11 bases from J, leaving 11 bases between. The CDR3 is CSVEDQGKQQFF. CDR3 coding DNA: TGCAGCGTTGAAGATCAGGGGAAACAGCAGTTCTTC.

The chain uses TRBV9 and TRBJ2-7; unclear D gene. The V gene lost 0 bases and the J gene lost 3 bases, with 10 bases spanning the gap. Per the germline V gene, CDR1 is SGDLS and CDR2 is YYNGEE. The CDR3 covers 14 residues. CDR3 in DNA: TGTGCCAGCAGCGTAGAAGGGAACGGCTACGAGCAGTACTTC. Its translation: CASSVEGNGYEQYF.

The CDR3 nucleotides are TGTGCCAGCAACTATTTTGTAGCGGGGCCTCCGGCGGCACACACAGATACGCAGTATTTT. Translated, it gives CASNYFVAGPPAAHTDTQYF. The V call is TRBV6-7, the J call TRBJ2-3; 8 bases are a match to TRBD2. TRBV6-7 is noted as an ORF with a role that remains uncertain. J gave up 2 bases and V 7 bases, and 23 bases lay outside the gene matches. The CDR3 sequence is 20 residues long.

This chain uses TRBV7-9 with TRBJ1-4; 11 bases line up with TRBD1. The trim removed 5 bases at V and 7 bases at J, leaving 6 bases unmatched. The germline CDR1 and CDR2 sequences are SEHNR and FQNEAQ (reference sequence). CDR3 size: 15 residues. CDR3 region: CASSGQGARGEKLFF. In nucleotides, the CDR3 is TGTGCCAGCAGCGGACAGGGGGCGAGGGGTGAAAAACTGTTTTTT.

This clonotype was counted once. For the CDR3, the DNA is TGCGCCAGCAGCTTGAGAGCGTATGTGCGGGTATTGAGTGAGCAGTTCTTC. Protein: CASSLRAYVRVLSEQFF. The V call is TRBV5-1, the J call TRBJ2-1; D perhaps matches TRBD2 (5 bases). CDR1 and CDR2 (germline): SGHRS, YFSETQ. The CDR3 sequence is 17 residues long. V was cut by 1 base and J by 9 bases, with 23 bases left in between.